The subject of this entry is one T cell receptor (beta chain). What it binds is not known. These data belong to a study of cytomegalovirus exposure and HLA in healthy donors. Overall study findings and caveats: Cytomegalovirus-associated status was assigned to fewer than 200 TCR beta chains. The classifier reportedly diagnosed cytomegalovirus status with high sensitivity and specificity. Rarity characterized most TCR sequences, yet some public TCRs appeared in many donors.

Only in-frame clones appear in the TCRdb table, and some are missing; sequencing was by immunoSEQ multiplex PCR. This sample carries around 98,000 clones, around nine tenths of them seen once, and the ten largest clones take approximately 4%. The CDR3 has 15 amino acids. After removal of 2 bases from V and 4 bases from J, the junction contained 4 bases not matched to a gene. Germline assignment: CDR1 MNHNY and CDR2 SVGAGI (reference sequence). The sequencing input was PBMCs. This receptor was taken from a woman aged 25 to 39 in good health and CMV-seronegative. The chain links TRBV6-6 to TRBJ2-7, with 11 bases that match TRBD2. The CDR3 sequence: CASSYIRTSGYEQYF. As DNA, the CDR3 is TGTGCCAGCAGTTACATCCGGACTAGCGGGTACGAGCAGTACTTC.